A single sample gave rise to the 8 T cell receptor beta chains below, sequenced in a study of T cell responses to AZD1222 COVID-19 vaccine (dated by TCRdb to 2020 to 2023). The time point label, as the study defines it: baseline before first vaccination. In the paper's terms, the treatment or condition label means: meningococcal conjugate vaccine given as trial control. The library relied on the immunoSEQ multiplex PCR assay. Held by TCRdb, this immuneACCESS table contains in-frame sequences only and omits some clones. Under half of the omission traces to an unresolved V gene where checked; the cause of the rest is unknown. The sample includes some 150,000 clones, with around 92% observed a single time. The ten largest clones add up to roughly 4.4% of the sample. The input for sequencing was peripheral blood, taken on day 0 of MenACWY control vaccination. These receptors all come from an adult in good health.

This clone has only a few counts. This sequence joins TRBV6-5 and TRBJ2-7, with 7 bases identical to TRBD1. The J segment lost 2 bases and the V segment lost 2 bases, leaving 6 bases of the junction unmatched. Germline V gene sequence: CDR1 MNHEY, CDR2 SVGAGI. The CDR3 has 15 amino acids. The CDR3 loop reads CASSYVGQAPYEQYF. The CDR3 coding sequence is TGTGCCAGCAGTTACGTAGGACAGGCTCCCTACGAGCAGTACTTC.

The chain joins TRBV5-1 to TRBJ2-6; tentatively, D is TRBD1 (5 bases). Germline loops: CDR1 SGHRS, CDR2 YFSETQ. V gave up 1 base and J gave up 4 bases, with 15 bases separating them. This CDR3 has 17 residues. The CDR3 nucleotides read TGCGCCAGCAGCTTGATTCAGGGTCAGGCGGGGGCCAACGTCCTGACTTTC. This codes for CASSLIQGQAGANVLTF. Looking up the rest from reference TRBV5-1 and TRBJ2-6 gives the full variable domain: KAGVTQTPRYLIKTRGQQVTLSCSPISGHRSVSWYQQTPGQGLQFLFEYFSETQRNKGNFPGRFSGRQFSNSRSEMNVSTLELGDSALYLCASSLIQGQAGANVLTFGAGSRLTVL.

V and J are TRBV7-2 and TRBJ1-1; possibly TRBD1 for D (6 bases). Per germline, CDR1 SGHTA and CDR2 FQGNSA. V lost 1 base and J 1 base, leaving 10 bases between the germline ends. The CDR3 loop spans 15 amino acids. The DNA for the CDR3 is TGTGCCAGCAGCTTAGTAGGAGGGGGGAACACTGAAGCTTTCTTT. Translated: CASSLVGGGNTEAFF.

This chain uses TRBV29-1 with TRBJ2-7; 9 bases are shared with TRBD1. The ends lost 4 bases at V and 5 bases at J; junction bases unmatched: 9. Per germline, CDR1 SQVTM and CDR2 ANQGSEA. The CDR3 runs 14 residues. The CDR3 is CSVGPGQGKNEQYF. The CDR3 coding sequence is TGCAGCGTTGGCCCGGGACAGGGAAAGAACGAGCAGTACTTC.

This chain joins TRBV19 and TRBJ1-3; no reliable D call. Trimming removed 3 bases from V and 0 bases from J, with 6 bases in between. The germline V gene encodes CDR1 LNHDA and CDR2 SQIVND (reference sequence). The CDR3 is made up of 14 amino acids. CDR3 in amino acids: CASSMGSSGNTIYF. CDR3 DNA: TGTGCCAGTAGTATGGGCAGCTCTGGAAACACCATATATTTT.

This sequence joins TRBV13 and TRBJ2-7, with 7 bases identical to TRBD2. This CDR3 comprises 14 residues. V trimming: 2 bases; J trimming: 6 bases; junction bases outside the gene matches: 7. Germline V gives CDR1 PRHDT, CDR2 FYEKMQ (reference sequence). CDR3 sequence: CASSLWGRAGEQYF. In DNA form, the CDR3 reads TGTGCCAGCAGCTTATGGGGGAGGGCCGGCGAGCAGTACTTC.

The chain links TRBV6-5 to TRBJ1-4, with TRBD1 matching over 8 bases. Germline CDR1 reads MNHEY; CDR2 reads SVGAGI. J gave up 6 bases and V 8 bases, and 8 bases lay outside the gene matches. This CDR3 is 14 amino acids long. The CDR3 loop reads CASQTGGSDEKLFF. CDR3 coding DNA: TGTGCCAGCCAAACAGGGGGATCCGATGAAAAACTGTTTTTT.

The chain uses TRBV29-1 and TRBJ1-2; weak D call: TRBD1 (5 bases). Between the trimmed V and J ends, which lost 0 bases and 0 bases, there was a span of 17 bases. This CDR3 has 17 residues. Germline CDR1 is SQVTM and CDR2 is ANQGSEA. CDR3 sequence reads: CSVEDLHPQGPNYGYTF. The CDR3 nucleotides read TGCAGCGTTGAAGATCTCCACCCTCAGGGACCTAACTATGGCTACACCTTC. Together with reference TRBV29-1 and TRBJ1-2, the CDR3 gives the full variable domain: SAVISQKPSRDICQRGTSLTIQCQVDSQVTMMFWYRQQPGQSLTLIATANQGSEATYESGFVIDKFPISRPNLTFSTLTVSNMSPEDSSIYLCSVEDLHPQGPNYGYTFGSGTRLTVV.